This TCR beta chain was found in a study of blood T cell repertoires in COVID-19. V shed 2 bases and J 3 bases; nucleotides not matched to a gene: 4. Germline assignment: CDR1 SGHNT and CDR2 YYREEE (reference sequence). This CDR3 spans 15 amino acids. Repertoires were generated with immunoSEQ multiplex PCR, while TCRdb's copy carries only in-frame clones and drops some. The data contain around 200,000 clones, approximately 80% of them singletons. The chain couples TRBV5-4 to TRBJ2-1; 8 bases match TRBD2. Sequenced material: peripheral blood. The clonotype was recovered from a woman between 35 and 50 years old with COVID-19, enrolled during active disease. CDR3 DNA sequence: TGTGCCAGCAGCTTATTAGCGGGGAACTACAATGAGCAGTTCTTC. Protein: CASSLLAGNYNEQFF.